The clone carrying this T cell receptor (beta chain) has just a few counts. The source of the sample is a study of T cell responses to AZD1222 COVID-19 vaccine. The method was immunoSEQ multiplex PCR; TCRdb's version includes in-frame clones alone and lacks a portion of them. The sample shows under 150,000 clones, roughly 87% of them seen only once. With 2 bases removed from V and 7 bases from J, the gap between germline ends came to 21 bases. The CDR3 spans 16 residues. Looked up from germline, CDR1 is GTSNPN and CDR2 is SVGIG (reference sequence). The chain carries TRBV30 and TRBJ1-3, with D perhaps matching TRBD1 (5 bases). The receptor was isolated from an adult in good health. The specimen comprised peripheral blood, sampled on day 0 of AZD1222 vaccination. The CDR3 region is CAWSSSGGDSRNTIYF. CDR3 sequence (DNA): TGTGCCTGGAGTAGCTCTGGGGGAGATAGTAGGAACACCATATATTTT.